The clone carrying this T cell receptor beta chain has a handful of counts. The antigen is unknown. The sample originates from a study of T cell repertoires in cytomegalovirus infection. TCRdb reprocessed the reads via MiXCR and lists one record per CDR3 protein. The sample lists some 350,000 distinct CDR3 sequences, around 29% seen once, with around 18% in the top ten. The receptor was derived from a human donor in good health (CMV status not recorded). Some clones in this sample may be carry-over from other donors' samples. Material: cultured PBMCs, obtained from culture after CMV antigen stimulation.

This CDR3 is CSVDRGFTGELFF. The CDR3 coding sequence is TGCAGCGTCGACAGGGGGTTTACCGGGGAGCTGTTTTTT. The chain employs TRBV29-1 and TRBJ2-2; 9 bases line up with TRBD1. Trimming took 6 bases from V and 5 from J; bases not matched to a gene: 4. Germline V gene lookup returns CDR1 SQVTM and CDR2 ANQGSEA. The CDR3 sequence is 13 residues long.